The 20 T cell receptor beta chains given below trace back to one sample, sequenced in a study of T cell responses to AZD1222 COVID-19 vaccine. Method: immunoSEQ multiplex PCR; TCRdb's copy keeps in-frame clones and lacks some. The table includes approximately 150,000 clones, 93% detected once. Sequenced material: peripheral blood, taken on day 0 of AZD1222 vaccination. These receptors originate from an adult in good health.

The genes are TRBV12-3 or TRBV12-4 and TRBJ1-5; D unclear. The CDR3 contains 13 residues. Between the trimmed V and J ends, which lost 6 bases and 6 bases, there was a span of 12 bases. CDR3 sequence (DNA): TGTGCCAGCAGCTACGACCGAATTCAGCCCCAGCATTTT. It translates to CASSYDRIQPQHF.

The chain couples TRBV18 to TRBJ2-1; 13 bases are a match to TRBD2. The CDR3 extends over 18 amino acids. Germline trimming cut 6 bases from V and 6 bases from J; bases unmatched to any gene: 14. The germline CDR1 and CDR2 sequences are KGHSH and LQKENI. CDR3 residues: CASSRGLAGVEGGNEQFF. The CDR3 DNA follows: TGTGCCAGCTCCCGAGGACTAGCGGGAGTCGAGGGTGGCAATGAGCAGTTCTTC.

This clone was seen many times. The rearrangement links TRBV3-1 (or the pseudogene TRBV3-2) to TRBJ2-7; D possibly corresponds to TRBD2 (5 bases). This CDR3 spans 14 amino acids. Germline V gene lookup returns CDR1 LGHDT and CDR2 YNNKEL (reference sequence). The V gene lost 3 bases and the J gene lost 6 bases, with 15 bases spanning the gap. The CDR3 here is CASSQLSGLREQYF. The CDR3 nucleotides are TGTGCCAGCAGCCAGCTGAGCGGCCTCCGCGAGCAGTACTTC.

The chain recombines TRBV13 with TRBJ2-7; 8 nucleotides line up with TRBD1. The CDR3 is made up of 16 amino acids. In germline, CDR1 is PRHDT, CDR2 FYEKMQ (reference sequence). V gave up 2 bases and J gave up 7 bases; unmatched junction bases: 13. CDR3 DNA sequence: TGTGCCAGCAGCTTAAGGCGGACAGGGTCCCCCCTAGAGCAGTACTTC. This translates into CASSLRRTGSPLEQYF.

V is TRBV3-1 (or the pseudogene TRBV3-2) and J is TRBJ2-7, with D possibly being TRBD1 (6 bases). V was trimmed by 4 bases and J by 5 bases, leaving 15 bases between them. The germline CDR1 and CDR2 sequences are LGHDT and YNNKEL (reference sequence). This CDR3 region has 14 residues. For the CDR3, the DNA is TGTGCCAGCAGCCCTCGTTGGGGGCGAAACGAGCAGTACTTC. This gives the protein CASSPRWGRNEQYF.

The J gene is TRBJ1-5, the V gene TRBV7-2, with 8 nucleotides matching TRBD1. The junction had 7 bases not matched to a gene; V was cut back by 2 bases and J by 7 bases. Per the germline V gene, CDR1 is SGHTA and CDR2 is FQGNSA. The CDR3 consists of 15 residues. As DNA, the CDR3 is TGTGCCAGCAGCTTAACATCACAGGGGGGACAGCCCCAGCATTTT. Its translation is CASSLTSQGGQPQHF. Complete variable domain (other parts from reference TRBV7-2 and TRBJ1-5): GAGVSQSPSNKVTEKGKDVELRCDPISGHTALYWYRQSLGQGLEFLIYFQGNSAPDKSGLPSDRFSAERTGGSVSTLTIQRTQQEDSAVYLCASSLTSQGGQPQHFGDGTRLSIL.

V usage is TRBV4-3 and J usage is TRBJ1-1; TRBD1 matches 7 bases. Germline CDR1 reads LGHNA; CDR2 reads YSLEER. The CDR3 has 17 amino acids. Losses at the gene ends were 0 bases for V and 4 bases for J; bases not matched to a gene: 11. DNA for the CDR3: TGCGCCAGCAGCCAAGATTCGGGCCGACAGGGCGTCACTGAAGCTTTCTTT. Encoded protein: CASSQDSGRQGVTEAFF.

The chain couples TRBV19 to TRBJ1-5, with D possibly TRBD1 on 6 matching bases. The CDR3 has 15 residues. Germline lookup yields CDR1 LNHDA and CDR2 SQIVND (reference sequence). V was trimmed by 9 bases and J by 4 bases, leaving 19 bases between them. The CDR3 coding sequence is TGTGCCAGCCAATTCCGGGACATAGGAAATCAGCCCCAGCATTTT. Protein sequence: CASQFRDIGNQPQHF.

V and J are TRBV6-2 or TRBV6-3 and TRBJ1-5; D unclear. This CDR3 has 15 amino acids. Germline V gene data show CDR1 as MNHEY and CDR2 as SVGEGT. Deletions cut 6 bases from V and 1 base from J, with 13 bases between. The chain's CDR3 is CASSPMGISNQPQHF. The CDR3 DNA reads TGTGCCAGCAGCCCGATGGGGATAAGCAATCAGCCCCAGCATTTT.

V usage is TRBV7-2 and J usage is TRBJ2-7; tentatively, D is TRBD1 or TRBD2 (7 bases each). The CDR3 extends over 15 amino acids. Germline V gene sequence: CDR1 SGHTA, CDR2 FQGNSA. Trimming cost V 4 bases and J 5 bases, with 18 bases left between them. CDR3 amino acids: CASSSKTGEGNEQYF. CDR3 DNA: TGTGCCAGCAGCTCCAAAACAGGGGAGGGCAACGAGCAGTACTTC.

The chain has TRBV7-3 and TRBJ2-5, with 12 bases fitting TRBD2. This CDR3 contains 15 residues. After removal of 5 bases from V and 5 bases from J, the junction contained 6 bases not matched to a gene. Germline loops: CDR1 SGHTA, CDR2 FQGTGA. The CDR3 sequence: CASSQTSGRGETQYF. The CDR3, as DNA: TGTGCCAGCAGCCAGACTAGCGGGAGAGGGGAGACCCAGTACTTC.

The CDR3 nucleotides read TGTGCCAGCAGTTTAGTGCGGGCTAATGAAAAACTGTTTTTT. Its translation is CASSLVRANEKLFF. This chain links TRBV28 with TRBJ1-4; D is ambiguous. CDR3 length equals 14 residues. Germline V lookup: CDR1 MDHEN, CDR2 SYDVKM. The V end was cut by 2 bases, the J end by 3 bases, with 7 bases between.

A single count supports this clone. The J gene is TRBJ2-7, the V gene TRBV3-1 (or the pseudogene TRBV3-2); D unclear. The CDR3 extends over 13 amino acids. V was cut by 4 bases and J by 6 bases, with 13 bases left in between. The germline gives CDR1 LGHDT, CDR2 YNNKEL (reference sequence). Here the CDR3 reads CASSPSRLGEQYF. CDR3 DNA sequence: TGTGCCAGCAGCCCCTCAAGGTTGGGCGAGCAGTACTTC.

This clone was observed a few times. This chain uses TRBV9 with TRBJ1-2; D ambiguous. Germline V gives CDR1 SGDLS, CDR2 YYNGEE. Between the trimmed V and J ends, which lost 0 bases and 6 bases, there was a span of 9 bases. The CDR3 spans 13 residues. CDR3 sequence: CASSVGYGDGYTF. CDR3 nucleotides: TGTGCCAGCAGCGTAGGCTATGGGGATGGCTACACCTTC. Combining the CDR3 with reference TRBV9 and TRBJ1-2 gives the whole variable domain DSGVTQTPKHLITATGQRVTLRCSPRSGDLSVYWYQQSLDQGLQFLIQYYNGEERAKGNILERFSAQQFPDLHSELNLSSLELGDSALYFCASSVGYGDGYTFGSGTRLTVV.

The chain uses TRBV28 and TRBJ2-1, with TRBD2 identical over 8 bases. There are 19 residues in the CDR3. Germline CDR1 reads MDHEN; CDR2 reads SYDVKM. V was pared by 8 bases and J by 3 bases, with 21 bases of the junction left unmatched. The CDR3 spells CASPLGGLAGLHFYNEQFF. The CDR3 DNA follows: TGTGCCAGCCCATTGGGGGGGCTAGCGGGCCTCCACTTCTACAATGAGCAGTTCTTC.

The chain recombines TRBV29-1 with TRBJ2-2; D is possibly TRBD2 (6 bases). This CDR3 has 15 residues. Germline V gives CDR1 SQVTM, CDR2 ANQGSEA. V lost 3 bases and J 0 bases, leaving 11 bases between the germline ends. CDR3 residues: CSVEGGLPNTGELFF. The CDR3 DNA reads as TGCAGCGTTGAGGGGGGACTGCCGAACACCGGGGAGCTGTTTTTT.

The chain links TRBV29-1 to TRBJ2-7; unclear D gene. Between the trimmed V and J ends, which lost 4 bases and 0 bases, there was a span of 7 bases. Looked up from germline, CDR1 is SQVTM and CDR2 is ANQGSEA. The CDR3 spans 12 residues. The DNA of the CDR3 is TGCAGCGTTGGCGAGATCTCCTACGAGCAGTACTTC. This sequence encodes CSVGEISYEQYF.

The genes are TRBV5-1 and TRBJ2-1; D might be TRBD2 (6 bases). Germline CDR1 is SGHRS and CDR2 is YFSETQ. The V end was cut by 4 bases, the J end by 5 bases, with 16 bases between. This CDR3 spans 15 amino acids. The CDR3 bases are TGCGCCAGCAGCCCAGGGCGGGAAGACCACAATGAGCAGTTCTTC. Amino acids: CASSPGREDHNEQFF.

This rearrangement joins TRBV27 to TRBJ2-3; D not certain. Germline CDR1 and CDR2: MNHEY and SMNVEV (reference sequence). Trimming cost V 7 bases and J 6 bases, with 11 bases left between them. The CDR3 covers 12 residues. The CDR3 DNA reads as TGTGCCAGCAATACGCCCCCCGATACGCAGTATTTT. Residues: CASNTPPDTQYF.

This chain joins TRBV9 and TRBJ2-5; 12 nucleotides align to TRBD2. Trimming removed 0 bases from V and 5 bases from J; junction bases left unmatched: 5. CDR3 length equals 16 residues. CDR1 is SGDLS, CDR2 YYNGEE, per germline. The CDR3 nucleotides read TGTGCCAGCAGCGTAGTTCCTAGCGGGGGGGCGGAGACCCAGTACTTC. Amino acid sequence: CASSVVPSGGAETQYF.